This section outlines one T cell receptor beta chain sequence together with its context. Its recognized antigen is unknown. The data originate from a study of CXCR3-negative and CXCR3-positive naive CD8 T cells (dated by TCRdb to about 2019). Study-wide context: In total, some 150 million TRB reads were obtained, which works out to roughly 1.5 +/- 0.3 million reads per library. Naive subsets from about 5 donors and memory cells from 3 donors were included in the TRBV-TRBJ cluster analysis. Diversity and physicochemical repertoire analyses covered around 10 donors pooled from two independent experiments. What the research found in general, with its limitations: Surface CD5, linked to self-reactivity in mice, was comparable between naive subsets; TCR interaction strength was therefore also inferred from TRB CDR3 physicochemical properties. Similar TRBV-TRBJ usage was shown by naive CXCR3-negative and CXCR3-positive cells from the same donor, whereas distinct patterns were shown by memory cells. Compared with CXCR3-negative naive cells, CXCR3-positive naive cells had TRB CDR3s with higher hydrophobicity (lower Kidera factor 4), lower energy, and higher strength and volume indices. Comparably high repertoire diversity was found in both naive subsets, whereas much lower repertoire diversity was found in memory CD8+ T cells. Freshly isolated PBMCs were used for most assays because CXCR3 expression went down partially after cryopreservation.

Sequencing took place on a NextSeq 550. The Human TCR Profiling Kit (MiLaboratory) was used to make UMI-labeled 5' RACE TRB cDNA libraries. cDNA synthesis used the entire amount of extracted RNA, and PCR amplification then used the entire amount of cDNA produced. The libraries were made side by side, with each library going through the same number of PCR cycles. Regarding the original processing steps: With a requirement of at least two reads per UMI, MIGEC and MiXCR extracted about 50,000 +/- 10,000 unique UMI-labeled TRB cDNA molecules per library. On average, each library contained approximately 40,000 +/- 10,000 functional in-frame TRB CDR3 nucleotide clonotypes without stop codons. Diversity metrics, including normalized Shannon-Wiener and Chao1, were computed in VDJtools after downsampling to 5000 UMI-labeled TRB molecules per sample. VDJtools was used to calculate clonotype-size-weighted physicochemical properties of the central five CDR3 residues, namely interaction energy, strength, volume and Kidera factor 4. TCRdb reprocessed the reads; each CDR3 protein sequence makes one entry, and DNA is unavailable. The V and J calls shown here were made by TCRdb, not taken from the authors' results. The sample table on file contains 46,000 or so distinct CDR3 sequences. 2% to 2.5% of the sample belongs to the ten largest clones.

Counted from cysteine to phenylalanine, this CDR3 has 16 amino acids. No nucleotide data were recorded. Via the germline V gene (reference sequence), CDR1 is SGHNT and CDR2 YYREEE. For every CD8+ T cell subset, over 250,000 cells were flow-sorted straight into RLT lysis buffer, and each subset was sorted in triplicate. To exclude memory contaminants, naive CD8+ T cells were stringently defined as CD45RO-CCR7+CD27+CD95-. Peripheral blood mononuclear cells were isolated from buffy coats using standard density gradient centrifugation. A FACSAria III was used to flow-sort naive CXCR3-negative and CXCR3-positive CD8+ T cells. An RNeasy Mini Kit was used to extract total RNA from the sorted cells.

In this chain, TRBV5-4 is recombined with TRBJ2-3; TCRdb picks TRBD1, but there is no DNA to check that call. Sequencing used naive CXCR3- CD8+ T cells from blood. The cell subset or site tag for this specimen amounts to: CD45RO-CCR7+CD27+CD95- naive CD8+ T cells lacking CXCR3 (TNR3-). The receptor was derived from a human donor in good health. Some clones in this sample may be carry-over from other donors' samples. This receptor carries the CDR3 CASSLGPDSSTDTQYF.